A selection of T cell receptor beta chains follows, all from one sample in a study of blood T cell repertoires in COVID-19. The data were produced by immunoSEQ multiplex PCR, yet TCRdb's version contains in-frame clones alone and is incomplete. The sample yields 100,000 to 150,000 clones, around 76% seen once. The sample comprised peripheral blood. All receptors come from a man aged 60-69 years with acute or convalescent COVID-19. CDR3s include the opening cysteine and the closing phenylalanine or tryptophan. Size tells how often a clone was seen (once, few, many) or the class of an expanded clone, and some rows leave it out.

j_gene,abundance,v_gene,CDR3aa
TRBJ2-1,NA,TRBV3-1/TRBV3-2,CASSTRQGAWEQFF
TRBJ1-2,NA,TRBV12-5,CASGLVLGGSLLGYGYTF
TRBJ1-2,NA,TRBV11-2,CASSLQTGSVYGYTF
TRBJ2-1,NA,TRBV7-2,CASSFYGINNEQFF
TRBJ2-1,NA,TRBV11-2,CASSLTLDLGPSYNEQFF
TRBJ1-2,once,TRBV6-5,CASSYSSGSYGYTF
TRBJ1-1,NA,TRBV6-1,CASRSGQANTEAFF
TRBJ2-3,NA,TRBV3-1/TRBV3-2,CASSQGAGVRSDTQYF
TRBJ1-1,few,TRBV7-2,CASSAQTGVNTEAFF
TRBJ1-5,NA,TRBV12-3/TRBV12-4,CASSRYSNQPQHF
TRBJ2-1,few,TRBV2,CASTQTGQGRNEQFF
TRBJ1-2,NA,TRBV19,CASSIRTANYGYTF
TRBJ1-2,NA,TRBV12-3/TRBV12-4,CASMGRANYGYTF
TRBJ1-1,NA,TRBV19,CASSIPRGHVNTEAFF
TRBJ1-6,NA,TRBV30,CAIKTRDSSYNSPLHF
TRBJ2-7,few,TRBV10-1,CASSPSGGAYEQYF
TRBJ2-7,NA,TRBV5-6,CASRETSGRARSYEQYF
TRBJ1-1,NA,TRBV19,CASSIVAARPNTEAFF
TRBJ1-1,NA,TRBV7-8,CASSLNPGMNTEAFF
TRBJ2-1,few,TRBV7-3,CASSLGADSPTNEQFF
TRBJ2-7,few,TRBV6-5,CASTHRGSSYEQYF
TRBJ1-2,NA,TRBV6-5,CASYSREGGGYTF